The 31 T cell receptor beta chains below all came from one sample that was sequenced in a study of blood T cells in healthy people across ages. Primed by a sample-barcoded 5' primer and a J-beta primer mix, a second PCR proceeded for 7 to 11 cycles. TCRdb redid the calling of the 5' RACE reads with MiXCR, one entry per CDR3 protein. The sample has 1.8 million or so distinct CDR3 sequences; 30% to 40% are singletons. The sample taken for sequencing was blood. Receptors were obtained from a human donor in good health.

This clonotype was recorded a few times. The chain uses TRBV7-2 and TRBJ1-2; 8 nucleotides agree with TRBD1. With V trimmed by 3 bases and J by 8 bases, 11 bases remained unmatched. The CDR3 is 15 amino acids. Germline V gives CDR1 SGHTA, CDR2 FQGNSA. The CDR3 DNA is TGTGCCAGCAGCTTTACCCAGAGCACAGGGGGAGGCTACACCTTC. Its translation is CASSFTQSTGGGYTF.

The V gene is TRBV29-1, the J gene TRBJ1-1, with D possibly being TRBD1 (6 bases). Germline V gene lookup returns CDR1 SQVTM and CDR2 ANQGSEA. Trimming took 6 bases from V and 0 from J, leaving 17 bases between them. The CDR3 is made up of 15 amino acids. CDR3 DNA sequence: TGCAGCGTAGGTTGGGGGCCAGTTTTGAACACTGAAGCTTTCTTT. It translates to CSVGWGPVLNTEAFF.

The chain recombines TRBV7-9 with TRBJ2-1, with D possibly being TRBD1 or TRBD2 (5 bases each). Between the trimmed V and J ends, which lost 5 bases and 4 bases, there was a span of 15 bases. The CDR3 is 15 amino acids. Germline CDR1 and CDR2: SEHNR and FQNEAQ (reference sequence). CDR3 nucleotides: TGTGCCAGCAGCGCCCCCGGGACCATATACAATGAGCAGTTCTTC. This translates into CASSAPGTIYNEQFF.

This clonotype was observed a few times. This chain links TRBV29-1 with TRBJ2-5, with 12 bases matching TRBD2. J gave up 5 bases and V 7 bases, and 8 bases lay outside the gene matches. Germline CDR1 is SQVTM and CDR2 is ANQGSEA. The CDR3 is 14 residues long. The CDR3 region is CSAKTSGGPETQYF. CDR3 nucleotide sequence: TGCAGCGCCAAGACTAGCGGGGGTCCCGAGACCCAGTACTTC.

V usage is TRBV10-3 and J usage is TRBJ1-3; the D is unclear. CDR3 length: 17 residues. With 0 bases removed from V and 2 bases from J, the gap between germline ends came to 14 bases. Per germline, CDR1 ENHRY and CDR2 SYGVKD. DNA of the CDR3: TGTGCCATCAGTGAGTCCGACCTGGCTGAGGCTGGAAACACCATATATTTT. Protein product: CAISESDLAEAGNTIYF.

This rearrangement joins TRBV28 to TRBJ1-3, with 7 bases fitting TRBD1. Germline CDR1 reads MDHEN; CDR2 reads SYDVKM. The CDR3 sequence is 15 residues long. The V and J ends lost 6 bases and 4 bases, in that order; junction bases with no gene match: 9. CDR3 protein: CASSVDRAGGNTIYF. The DNA of the CDR3 is TGTGCCAGCAGCGTAGACAGGGCTGGCGGAAACACCATATATTTT.

CDR3 in DNA: TGTGCCAGCAGCTTAGAGCACAGGGGAGGTTACGAGCAGTACTTC. Protein sequence: CASSLEHRGGYEQYF. This chain links TRBV7-9 with TRBJ2-7; a possible D gene is TRBD1 (7 bases). Trimming removed 1 base from V and 4 bases from J, with 14 bases in between. Per germline, CDR1 SEHNR and CDR2 FQNEAQ (reference sequence). CDR3 length equals 15 residues.

The V and J genes are TRBV12-3 or TRBV12-4 and TRBJ2-3; D remains ambiguous. V lost 3 bases, J lost 4 bases, and 14 bases lay in between. This CDR3 spans 15 amino acids. As DNA, the CDR3 is TGTGCCAGCAGTTTGGGCCCCGGGTGGGCAGATACGCAGTATTTT. Its protein is CASSLGPGWADTQYF.

The chain uses TRBV6-6 and TRBJ2-7, with D maybe TRBD1 (5 bases). Germline CDR1 and CDR2: MNHNY and SVGAGI (reference sequence). The CDR3 runs 12 residues. Trimming took 7 bases from V and 4 from J, leaving 11 bases between them. The CDR3 here is CASTSGIYEQYF. For the CDR3, the DNA is TGTGCCAGCACTTCAGGGATTTACGAGCAGTACTTC.

The rearrangement uses TRBV4-2 and TRBJ2-7; 9 nucleotides line up with TRBD1. Judging by the DNA end, TRBJ2-5 fits better; the J call may be wrong. The CDR3 is made up of 16 amino acids. Germline V lookup: CDR1 LGHNA, CDR2 YNFKEQ. The CDR3, as DNA: TGTGCCAGCAGCCAAGATCTCCGGACAGGGGAAGAGACCCAGTACTTC. This sequence encodes CASSQDLRTGEETQYF.

J is TRBJ1-6 and V is TRBV12-3 or TRBV12-4; the D gene is possibly TRBD1 (6 bases). The CDR3 totals 14 residues. V was shortened by 4 bases and J by 7 bases, with 11 bases between the two germline ends. In nucleotides, the CDR3 is TGTGCCAGCAGTTCGGACAGCGGAAATTCACCCCTCCACTTT. Protein product: CASSSDSGNSPLHF.

A few counts support this clonotype. V and J are TRBV28 and TRBJ2-4; perhaps TRBD1 as D (5 bases). This CDR3 comprises 14 residues. Trimming shortened V by 6 bases and J by 0 bases, and 9 bases separated the two germline ends. Germline V gives CDR1 MDHEN, CDR2 SYDVKM. For the CDR3, the DNA is TGTGCCAGCAGGAGACAGTTAGCCAAAAACATTCAGTACTTC. Amino acid sequence: CASRRQLAKNIQYF.

This clonotype was picked up one time. CDR3 DNA: TGTGCCAGCAGCTTAAGGGCTAGCCAAATTTACAATGAGCAGTTCTTC. This gives the protein CASSLRASQIYNEQFF. The V call is TRBV7-3, the J call TRBJ2-1; tentative D call: TRBD2 (5 bases). This CDR3 contains 16 residues. V was trimmed by 1 base and J by 4 bases, leaving 14 bases between them. The germline V gene has CDR1 SGHTA and CDR2 FQGTGA.

This clonotype was seen a few times. The rearrangement uses TRBV25-1 and TRBJ1-6, with D hard to call. The V end lost 1 base, the J end lost 10 bases, and 14 bases lay between the germline ends. The CDR3 consists of 15 residues. Germline-derived CDR1 and CDR2 are MGHDK and SYGVNS. The CDR3 region is CASSESGNDGSPLHF. The DNA of the CDR3 is TGTGCCAGCAGTGAATCTGGCAACGACGGGTCACCCCTCCACTTT.

This clonotype showed up just a few times. The chain carries TRBV29-1 and TRBJ2-6; D might be TRBD1 (6 bases). V lost 3 bases and J lost 9, with 12 bases in between. From germline, CDR1 is SQVTM and CDR2 ANQGSEA. The CDR3 is 13 residues long. The CDR3 here is CSVETVRGNVLTF. The CDR3 nucleotides are TGCAGCGTTGAGACGGTCAGGGGCAACGTCCTGACTTTC. Complete variable domain (other parts from reference TRBV29-1 and TRBJ2-6): SAVISQKPSRDICQRGTSLTIQCQVDSQVTMMFWYRQQPGQSLTLIATANQGSEATYESGFVIDKFPISRPNLTFSTLTVSNMSPEDSSIYLCSVETVRGNVLTFGAGSRLTVL.

This clonotype was observed a few times. V and J are TRBV7-2 and TRBJ1-2, with TRBD1 identical over 7 bases. The V segment lost 5 bases and the J segment 4 bases; nucleotides outside the gene matches: 10. Germline V gives CDR1 SGHTA, CDR2 FQGNSA. This CDR3 is built from 15 residues. The CDR3 protein is CASSPGTEYLYGYTF. The DNA of the CDR3 is TGTGCCAGCAGCCCCGGGACAGAGTACCTCTATGGCTACACCTTC.

This chain uses TRBV9 with TRBJ2-4; 9 nucleotides match TRBD1. This CDR3 is 14 amino acids long. With V trimmed by 3 bases and J by 7 bases, 5 bases remained unmatched. The germline V gene has CDR1 SGDLS and CDR2 YYNGEE. CDR3 DNA: TGTGCCAGCAGCGCAGCGGGACAGGGTAACATTCAGTACTTC. Residues: CASSAAGQGNIQYF.

The chain joins TRBV14 to TRBJ1-2; 7 bases line up with TRBD1. Looked up from germline, CDR1 is SGHDN and CDR2 is FVKESK. The J segment lost 5 bases and the V segment lost 1 base, leaving 13 bases of the junction unmatched. This CDR3 is built from 17 residues. As DNA, the CDR3 is TGTGCCAGCAGCCAAGGATACGGTGGGGGGACAGTATATGGCTACACCTTC. Residues: CASSQGYGGGTVYGYTF. The complete variable domain, with remaining parts taken from reference TRBV14 and TRBJ1-2, reads EAGVTQFPSHSVIEKGQTVTLRCDPISGHDNLYWYRRVMGKEIKFLLHFVKESKQDESGMPNNRFLAERTGGTYSTLKVQPAELEDSGVYFCASSQGYGGGTVYGYTFGSGTRLTVV.

This clonotype was counted a few times. The chain has TRBV15 and TRBJ1-2, with 7 bases matching TRBD1. The CDR3 spans 18 residues. Germline V gives CDR1 LNHNV, CDR2 YYDKDF (reference sequence). The V and J ends lost 1 base and 5 bases, in that order; junction bases with no gene match: 16. CDR3 amino acids: CATSRGVLDRHWKYGYTF. The CDR3 DNA is TGTGCCACCAGCAGAGGCGTCCTGGACAGGCATTGGAAATATGGCTACACCTTC.

With regard to this clonotype: Being one base from a much bigger clone, this may be a read error. The rearrangement joins TRBV28 to TRBJ2-3; 7 positions match TRBD1. This CDR3 is built from 14 residues. Germline V CDR1 and CDR2: MDHEN, SYDVKM. The CDR3: CAGSFDRVRDTQYF. Here the CDR3 DNA reads TGTGCCGGCAGTTTTGACAGGGTACGAGATACGCAGTATTTT.

There are a few counts of this clonotype. The junction does not match germline at one end; this may be a read error. The chain uses TRBV7-2 and TRBJ2-3; D unresolved. Germline CDR1 and CDR2: SGHTA and FQGNSA. The CDR3 contains 14 residues. The CDR3 DNA follows: TGTGCCTGCAGCTTACCTCCGAACACAGATACGCAGTATTTT. This codes for CACSLPPNTDTQYF.

This chain joins TRBV10-3 and TRBJ1-1, with D perhaps matching TRBD1 (5 bases). In germline, CDR1 is ENHRY, CDR2 SYGVKD. CDR3 size: 12 residues. Trimming pared 6 bases from V and 7 bases from J, leaving 12 bases between. The CDR3 nucleotides are TGTGCCATCAGCAGGGCCTCCGATGAAGCTTTCTTT. This gives the protein CAISRASDEAFF.

J is TRBJ2-4 and V is TRBV20-1; 10 bases map to TRBD2. CDR1 is DFQATT and CDR2 is SNEGSKA in the germline V gene (reference sequence). This CDR3 is built from 15 residues. V lost 6 bases to trimming and J lost 13 bases; unmatched junction nucleotides: 18. The CDR3 region is CSARNSGGALNEQYF. As DNA, the CDR3 is TGCAGTGCCAGAAACAGCGGGGGGGCCCTAAATGAGCAGTACTTC.

The chain is built from TRBV5-4 and TRBJ2-2; D unclear. The CDR3 covers 14 residues. V gave up 4 bases and J gave up 4 bases, with 11 bases separating them. CDR1 is SGHNT, CDR2 YYREEE, per germline (reference sequence). The CDR3 is CASSRVGATGELFF. For the CDR3, the DNA is TGTGCCAGCAGCCGCGTAGGTGCCACCGGGGAGCTGTTTTTT. Combining the CDR3 with reference TRBV5-4 and TRBJ2-2 gives the whole variable domain ETGVTQSPTHLIKTRGQQVTLRCSSQSGHNTVSWYQQALGQGPQFIFQYYREEENGRGNFPPRFSGLQFPNYSSELNVNALELDDSALYLCASSRVGATGELFFGEGSRLTVL.

This clonotype was picked up many times. The chain employs TRBV6-2 or TRBV6-3 and TRBJ2-1; 7 bases map to TRBD1. CDR1 and CDR2 from the germline V gene are MNHEY and SVGEGT. This CDR3 spans 14 amino acids. V dropped 6 bases and J dropped 7; count of bases not matched to a gene: 9. The CDR3 region has the DNA TGTGCCAGCAGATTCGGACAGGACTTAAATGAGCAGTTCTTC. Translated: CASRFGQDLNEQFF.

This clonotype has only a few counts. V gene TRBV6-2 or TRBV6-3 combines with J gene TRBJ2-1; 7 nucleotides line up with TRBD2. J was trimmed by 12 bases and V by 7 bases; bases with no gene match: 15. The length of the CDR3 is 14 residues. CDR1 is MNHEY and CDR2 is SVGEGT in the germline V gene. DNA for the CDR3: TGTGCCAGCACCCGGGGAGGGGATACAATGAGGCAGTTCTTC. Residues: CASTRGGDTMRQFF.

The CDR3 DNA is TGTGCCAGCAGCACTCTCAGGGGGGTCGATGAGTTCTTC. This translates into CASSTLRGVDEFF. The V and J genes are TRBV7-2 and TRBJ2-1; a possible D gene is TRBD1 (7 bases). This CDR3 is built from 13 residues. V lost 5 bases, J lost 14 bases, and 19 bases lay in between. Germline CDR1 reads SGHTA; CDR2 reads FQGNSA.

This clonotype has just a few counts. J is TRBJ2-7 and V is TRBV5-6; no clear D. The CDR3 spans 14 residues. V was clipped by 0 bases and J by 6 bases, with 13 bases between them. Germline-derived CDR1 and CDR2 are SGHDT and YYEEEE. In DNA, the CDR3 is TGTGCCAGCAGCTTGGGGGCGATCATTACCGAGCAGTACTTC. It specifies CASSLGAIITEQYF.

The J gene is TRBJ2-1, the V gene TRBV4-3, with 10 bases lining up with TRBD2. Germline CDR1 reads LGHNA; CDR2 reads YSLEER. The CDR3 loop spans 16 amino acids. V dropped 1 base and J dropped 10; count of bases not matched to a gene: 10. The CDR3 loop reads CASSQGRAGGSGEQFF. The CDR3 bases are TGCGCCAGCAGCCAAGGACGAGCGGGGGGGTCTGGCGAGCAGTTCTTC.

Ten or more counts support this clonotype. This chain connects TRBV6-1 to TRBJ1-2; tentative D call: TRBD1 (5 bases). The CDR3 has 17 amino acids. Per the germline V gene, CDR1 is MNHNS and CDR2 is SASEGT. Between the trimmed V and J ends, which lost 2 bases and 4 bases, there was a span of 20 bases. The CDR3 sequence: CASSERVYRPGLYGYTF. CDR3 nucleotide sequence: TGTGCCAGCAGTGAACGCGTGTACCGACCAGGGCTCTATGGCTACACCTTC.

This chain links TRBV5-1 with TRBJ2-1; tentatively, D is TRBD2 (6 bases). Germline assignment: CDR1 SGHRS and CDR2 YFSETQ. The CDR3 extends over 13 amino acids. Trimming took 4 bases from V and 8 from J, leaving 13 bases between them. CDR3 in DNA: TGCGCCAGCAGCAAGGGCAGGGAGGATGAGCAGTTCTTC. This translates into CASSKGREDEQFF.